This T cell receptor (beta chain) was observed in a study of CD8+ T cells in alopecia areata. Looking at the study overall: Dosing with tofacitinib proceeded for 6 to 18 months, followed by 6 months off drug.

RNA was extracted and reverse transcribed into cDNA as the sequencing template. Clones were read by immunoSEQ multiplex PCR, and TCRdb kept only the in-frame ones, dropping some. The sample shows more than 110,000 clones, around 82% of them seen only once. Germline CDR1 SGHDT, CDR2 YYEEEE. Trimming removed 3 bases from V and 2 bases from J, with 17 bases in between. The CDR3 loop spans 16 amino acids. Treatment given: oral pan-JAK inhibitor, 5-10 mg twice daily. The starting material was CD8+ T cells sorted from blood, obtained at week 4, from a patient treated with tofacitinib. The chain joins TRBV5-6 to TRBJ2-5; the D gene could be TRBD1 or TRBD2 (6 bases each). The TCR sequence derives from a human donor with alopecia areata. In DNA form, the CDR3 reads TGTGCCAGCAGCTCTCTAGGAGGGGGGTTTCAAGAGACCCAGTACTTC. Encoded protein: CASSSLGGGFQETQYF.